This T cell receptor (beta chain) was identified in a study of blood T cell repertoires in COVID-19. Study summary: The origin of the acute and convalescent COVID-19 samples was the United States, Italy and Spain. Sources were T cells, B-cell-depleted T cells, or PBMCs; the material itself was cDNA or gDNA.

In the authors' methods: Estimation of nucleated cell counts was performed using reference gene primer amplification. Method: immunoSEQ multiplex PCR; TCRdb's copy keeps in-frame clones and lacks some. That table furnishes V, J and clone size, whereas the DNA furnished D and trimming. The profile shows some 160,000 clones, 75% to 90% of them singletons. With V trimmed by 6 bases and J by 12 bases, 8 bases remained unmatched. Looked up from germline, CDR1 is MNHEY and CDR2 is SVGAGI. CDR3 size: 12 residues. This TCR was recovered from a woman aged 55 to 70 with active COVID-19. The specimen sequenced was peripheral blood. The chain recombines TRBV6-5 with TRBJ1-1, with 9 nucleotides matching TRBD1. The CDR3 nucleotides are TGTGCCAGCAGGGAGGGGACAGGGACGACTTTCTTT. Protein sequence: CASREGTGTTFF.